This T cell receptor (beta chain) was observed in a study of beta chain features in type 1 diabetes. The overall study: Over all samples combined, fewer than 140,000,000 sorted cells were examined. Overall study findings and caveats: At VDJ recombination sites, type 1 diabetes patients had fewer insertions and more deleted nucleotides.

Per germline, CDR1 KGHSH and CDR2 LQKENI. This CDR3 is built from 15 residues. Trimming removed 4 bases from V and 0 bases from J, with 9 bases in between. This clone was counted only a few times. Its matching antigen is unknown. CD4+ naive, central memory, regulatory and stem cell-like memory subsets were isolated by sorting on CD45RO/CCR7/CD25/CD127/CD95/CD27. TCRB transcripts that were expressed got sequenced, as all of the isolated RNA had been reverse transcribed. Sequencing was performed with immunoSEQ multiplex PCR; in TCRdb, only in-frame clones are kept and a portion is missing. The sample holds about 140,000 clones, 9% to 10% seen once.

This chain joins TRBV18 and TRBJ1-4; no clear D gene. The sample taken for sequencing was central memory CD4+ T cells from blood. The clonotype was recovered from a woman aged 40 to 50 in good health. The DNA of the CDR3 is TGTGCCAGCTCACGTGGCGGGACAACTAATGAAAAACTGTTTTTT. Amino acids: CASSRGGTTNEKLFF.